Listed below are T cell receptor beta chains from one sample, sequenced in a study of PD-L1 blockade in urothelial cancer. The method was immunoSEQ multiplex PCR; TCRdb's version includes in-frame clones alone and lacks a portion of them. The sample has some 20,000 clones, 85% to 90% seen once. Here the sequenced sample was PBMCs, taken around atezolizumab (anti-PD-L1) treatment. These receptors were obtained from a middle-aged man with urothelial cancer. Each CDR3 is given with its conserved first and last residue. The D gene is left open where the match is weak. Only part of the rows carry a size: once, few, many, or a class if the clone is expanded.

>.|.|TRBJ2-3|TRBV19
TGTGCCAGTACCCTTAGTAGAGGTTTCACAGATACGCAGTATTTT
CASTLSRGFTDTQYF
>.|TRBD1|TRBJ1-2|TRBV30
TGTGCCTGGAGTGGACAGGGGGCACCTAACTATGGCTACACCTTC
CAWSGQGAPNYGYTF
>.|.|TRBJ2-1|TRBV11-3
TGTGCCAGCAGCCAGGAATTTGGTGCCTACAATGAGCAGTTCTTC
CASSQEFGAYNEQFF
>.|.|TRBJ2-3|TRBV7-9
TGTGCCAGCAGCTTAGACAGGCCCTCTAGCACAGATACGCAGTATTTT
CASSLDRPSSTDTQYF
>.|TRBD1|TRBJ2-7|TRBV27
TGTGCCAGCAGTTTATCGGGGGACAGCTTCTGGGAGCAGTACTTC
CASSLSGDSFWEQYF
>.|TRBD1|TRBJ1-6|TRBV19
TGTGCCAGTAGTTCACAAACAGGGGTGTCACCCCTCCACTTT
CASSSQTGVSPLHF
>.|TRBD2|TRBJ2-7|TRBV7-9
TGTGCCAGCAGCTCTTGGACTAGCGGGGCCTACGGCGAGCAGTACTTC
CASSSWTSGAYGEQYF
>medium-sized|TRBD2|TRBJ2-7|TRBV7-2
TGTGCCAGCAGCTCTAGACAGCGGGGGGTCTCCTACGAGCAGTACTTC
CASSSRQRGVSYEQYF
>.|.|TRBJ1-5|TRBV2
TGTGCCAGCAGTGAAATGATGGCTAGCAATCAGCCCCAGCATTTT
CASSEMMASNQPQHF
>few|.|TRBJ1-1|TRBV5-1
TGCGCCAGCAGCCTCAGAAGGGGGGGCGAGACTGAAGCTTTCTTT
CASSLRRGGETEAFF
>few|TRBD1|TRBJ2-7|TRBV29-1
TGCAGCGTCGACAGGGGGTACGAGCAGTACTTC
CSVDRGYEQYF
>few|TRBD1|TRBJ1-5|TRBV6-1
TGTGCCATAAGCCAGGGGGGCGATCAGCCCCAGCATTTT
CAISQGGDQPQHF
>once|TRBD2|TRBJ2-5|TRBV11-2
TGTGCCAGCAGCTTATCCACCCTACTAGCGTTAGAGACCCAGTACTTC
CASSLSTLLALETQYF
>.|TRBD2|TRBJ2-1|TRBV7-2
TGTGCCAGCAGCCCTAGCGGCGGCTGGGCGAATGAGCAGTTCTTC
CASSPSGGWANEQFF
>medium-sized|.|TRBJ1-2|TRBV5-4
TGTGCCAGCAGCTTTACAGGGACCTATGGCTACACCTTC
CASSFTGTYGYTF
>.|.|TRBJ1-4|TRBV14
TGTGCCAGCAGCCTCACGGGAAGAACTAATGAAAAACTGTTTTTT
CASSLTGRTNEKLFF
>.|.|TRBJ2-4|TRBV5-6
TGTGCCAGCAGCTTGGTAGGGGCAGGGCCAAACATTCAGTACTTC
CASSLVGAGPNIQYF
>once|.|TRBJ1-3|TRBV19
TGTGCCAGTAGCCCCCTGGGGGGGCTTGGAAACACCATATATTTT
CASSPLGGLGNTIYF
>.|.|TRBJ1-5|TRBV9
TGTGCCAGCAGCGTAGGGGGCAGGGGAAATCAGCCCCAGCATTTT
CASSVGGRGNQPQHF
>.|.|TRBJ1-5|TRBV5-1
TGCGCCAGCAGGATCATCAAGCCGGTATCGGATAAGGTACAGCACAATCAGCCCCAGCATTTT
CASRIIKPVSDKVQHNQPQHF
>.|.|TRBJ1-3|TRBV11-2
TGTGCCAGCAGCCAGGACAGCTCTGGAAACACCATATATTTT
CASSQDSSGNTIYF
>.|.|TRBJ2-4|TRBV27
TGTGCCAGCAGTTTATCCGCGGACTGGGCCAAAAACATTCAGTACTTC
CASSLSADWAKNIQYF
>.|.|TRBJ2-1|TRBV13
TGTGCCAGCAGCGAAGGAGGAGACAATGAGCAGTTCTTC
CASSEGGDNEQFF
>.|.|TRBJ2-5|TRBV7-8
TGTGCCAGCAGCTTAGTGTTTGGCGGGGTCGGGACCCAGTACTTC
CASSLVFGGVGTQYF
>.|TRBD2|TRBJ2-1|TRBV19
TGTGCCAGTAGTATAGACCACGGGACTAGCGGGACTAGTGAGCAGTTCTTC
CASSIDHGTSGTSEQFF
>.|TRBD1|TRBJ2-3|TRBV5-1
TGCGCCAGCAGCTTCAGGGGGCGCAGCACAGATACGCAGTATTTT
CASSFRGRSTDTQYF
>.|.|TRBJ2-3|TRBV30
TGTGCCTGGAAGCGGCGGTTCACAGATACGCAGTATTTT
CAWKRRFTDTQYF
>.|TRBD1|TRBJ1-3|TRBV5-1
TGCGCCAGCAGCTTGGAGGGGGCAAATGGAAACACCATATATTTT
CASSLEGANGNTIYF
>.|TRBD2|TRBJ2-1|TRBV10-3
TGTGCCATCAGTAGGGCTAGCGGGAGTGGATATGAGCAGTTCTTC
CAISRASGSGYEQFF
>.|.|TRBJ2-7|TRBV10-2
TGCGCCAGCAGTGCGGGGAACGAGCAGTACTTC
CASSAGNEQYF
>once|TRBD1|TRBJ1-1|TRBV19
TGTGCCAGTAGTACCGACAGGGGGGCTGAAGCTTTCTTT
CASSTDRGAEAFF
>.|.|TRBJ2-7|TRBV7-5
TGTGCCAGAAGCTTAGGAGAGGAAGGGAGGGAGCCCTACGAGCAGTACTTC
CARSLGEEGREPYEQYF
>.|.|TRBJ2-7|TRBV18
TGTGCCAGCTCAGGAGGGGTACGCGAGCAGTACTTC
CASSGGVREQYF
>.|TRBD1|TRBJ2-7|TRBV28
TGTGCCAGCAGCTCACCTACAGGGGGCGCCCCCTACGAGCAGTACTTC
CASSSPTGGAPYEQYF
>.|TRBD1|TRBJ2-7|TRBV5-6
TGTGCCAGCTTTTCCGGCGTCGGGACAGACTACGAGCAGTACTTC
CASFSGVGTDYEQYF
>.|.|TRBJ2-5|TRBV12-5
TGTGCTAGCACGCTACAGGGCAGGTGGGAGACCCAGTACTTC
CASTLQGRWETQYF
>.|.|TRBJ2-7|TRBV4-1
TGCGCCAGCAGCCAAGTGGCGCTAGCACCGGGGGAGCAGTACTTC
CASSQVALAPGEQYF
>.|.|TRBJ2-1|TRBV20-1
TGCAGTGCTAGTCACGGGAATGAGCAGTTCTTC
CSASHGNEQFF
>.|.|TRBJ2-5|TRBV5-4
TGTGCCAGCAGCTTTAGCGACTGGACCCAAGAGACCCAGTACTTC
CASSFSDWTQETQYF
>.|.|TRBJ2-7|TRBV7-2
TGTGCCAGCAGTGAACCGGGACAACGGTATAACGAGCAGTACTTC
CASSEPGQRYNEQYF
>.|TRBD1|TRBJ2-2|TRBV19
TGTGCCAGTAGTCTCCAGGGGGCTAATACCGGGGAGCTGTTTTTT
CASSLQGANTGELFF
>.|.|TRBJ2-1|TRBV7-9
TGTGCCAGCAGCTTACCCCCCCGCCTAGCCCCGAACAATGAGCAGTTCTTC
CASSLPPRLAPNNEQFF
>.|TRBD1|TRBJ1-3|TRBV4-1
TGCGCCAGCAGCCTCGGACAGGGAGGAAACACCATATATTTT
CASSLGQGGNTIYF
>few|.|TRBJ2-1|TRBV12-5
TGTGCTAGTGGCACTCCGGGACTCTCCTACAATGAGCAGTTCTTC
CASGTPGLSYNEQFF
>.|.|TRBJ1-5|TRBV7-9
TGTGCCAGCAGCCAGGCCAGCAATCAGCCCCAGCATTTT
CASSQASNQPQHF
>.|.|TRBJ2-3|TRBV6-6
.
CASSSSSSTDTQYF